The entry that follows covers one T cell receptor (beta chain) sequence. Its antigen is still unknown. For sequencing, patients were chosen who had shown expansion of CD8+CD57+ cells by flow cytometry. The germline gives CDR1 SEHNR, CDR2 FQNEAQ (reference sequence). This CDR3 is built from 14 residues. Trimming pared 5 bases from V and 4 bases from J, leaving 11 bases between. This specimen belongs to a study of CD8+CD57+ T cells in acquired aplastic anemia. The study's findings and limits: Comparison of patients with controls identified roughly 27 shared CD8+ CDR3 sequences.

Profiling that covered TCR beta VDJ and CDR3 relied on genomic DNA as its template. In TCRdb, the reads were re-called with MiXCR into one record per CDR3 protein. Of 150,000 to 200,000 distinct CDR3 sequences listed, roughly 50% were seen once; the top ten hold more than 30%. Sequencing was done on a sample of sorted CD4+, CD8+, or CD8+CD57+ T cells (not recorded which) from PBMCs. This sequence originates from a human donor with aplastic anemia. V usage is TRBV7-9 and J usage is TRBJ1-4; maybe TRBD1 (6 bases). The CDR3 is CASSRTASNEKLFF. The CDR3, as DNA: TGTGCCAGCAGCCGGACAGCAAGTAATGAAAAACTGTTTTTT.